This TCR beta chain was sequenced during a study of cytomegalovirus exposure and HLA in healthy donors. In the PCR, 60 Vbeta and 13 Jbeta primers were used. Repertoires were generated with immunoSEQ multiplex PCR, while TCRdb's copy carries only in-frame clones and drops some. The table records more than 110,000 clones, 80% of them present only once. CDR3 size: 15 residues. CDR1 and CDR2 from the germline V gene are SEHNR and FQNEAQ (reference sequence). The chain recombines TRBV7-9 with TRBJ2-5, with a tentative D call TRBD1 (5 bases). The end of the DNA is better explained by TRBJ2-7, so the J call may be wrong. Sequencing was carried out using PBMCs. This clonotype originated in a female donor in good health and CMV-seronegative. The CDR3 is CASSKPGFSMNEQYF. CDR3 bases: TGTGCCAGCAGCAAACCAGGGTTCAGCATGAACGAGCAGTACTTC.